This T cell receptor (beta chain) came from a study of T cell responses to AZD1222 COVID-19 vaccine. Measured with immunoSEQ multiplex PCR; TCRdb has only the in-frame clones, and not every one. The table lists more than 50,000 clones, about 87% of them singletons. The V and J ends lost 2 bases and 3 bases, in that order; junction bases with no gene match: 19. CDR1 is SEHNR, CDR2 FQNEAQ, per germline (reference sequence). The CDR3 is 19 residues long. The source was peripheral blood, collected on day 0 of AZD1222 vaccination. This clonotype originated in an adult in good health. The chain combines TRBV7-9 with TRBJ2-7, with 7 bases fitting TRBD2. CDR3 DNA sequence: TGTGCCAGCAGCTTAACTATAGCGGGTCAGGGCGGGGGTGTCTACGAGCAGTACTTC. Protein product: CASSLTIAGQGGGVYEQYF.